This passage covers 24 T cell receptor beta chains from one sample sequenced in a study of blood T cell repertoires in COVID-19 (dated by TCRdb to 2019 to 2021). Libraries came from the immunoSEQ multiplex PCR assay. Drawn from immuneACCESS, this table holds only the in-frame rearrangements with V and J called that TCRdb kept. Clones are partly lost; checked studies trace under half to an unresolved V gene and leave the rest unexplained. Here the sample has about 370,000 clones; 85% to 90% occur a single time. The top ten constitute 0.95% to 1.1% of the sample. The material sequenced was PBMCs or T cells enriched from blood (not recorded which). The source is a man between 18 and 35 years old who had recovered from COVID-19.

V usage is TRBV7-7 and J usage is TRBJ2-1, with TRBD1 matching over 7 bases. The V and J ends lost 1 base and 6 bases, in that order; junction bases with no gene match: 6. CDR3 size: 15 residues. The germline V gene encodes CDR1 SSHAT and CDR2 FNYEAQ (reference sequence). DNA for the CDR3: TGTGCCAGCAGCTTAGGACAGGGAGTAGGCAATGAGCAGTTCTTC. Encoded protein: CASSLGQGVGNEQFF.

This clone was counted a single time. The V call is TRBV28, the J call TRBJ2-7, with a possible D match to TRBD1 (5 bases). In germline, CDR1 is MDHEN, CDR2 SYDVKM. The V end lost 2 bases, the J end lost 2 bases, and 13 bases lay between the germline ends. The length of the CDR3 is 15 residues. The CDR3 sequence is CASSLGADPPYEQYF. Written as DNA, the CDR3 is TGTGCCAGCAGTTTAGGGGCAGATCCCCCCTACGAGCAGTACTTC.

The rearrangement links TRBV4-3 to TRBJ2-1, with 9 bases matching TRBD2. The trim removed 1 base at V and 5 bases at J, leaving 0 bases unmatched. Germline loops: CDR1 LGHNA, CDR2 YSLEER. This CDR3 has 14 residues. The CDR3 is CASSQGLADNEQFF. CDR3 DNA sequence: TGCGCCAGCAGCCAAGGACTAGCGGACAATGAGCAGTTCTTC.

CDR3 in DNA: TGCAGTGCTAGTAGGGGTAGCTACAATGAGCAGTTCTTC. Residues: CSASRGSYNEQFF. This chain connects TRBV20-1 to TRBJ2-1, with a weak D call TRBD1 (5 bases). V lost 3 bases, J lost 3 bases, and 9 bases lay in between. Germline CDR1 is DFQATT and CDR2 is SNEGSKA (reference sequence). This CDR3 has 13 residues.

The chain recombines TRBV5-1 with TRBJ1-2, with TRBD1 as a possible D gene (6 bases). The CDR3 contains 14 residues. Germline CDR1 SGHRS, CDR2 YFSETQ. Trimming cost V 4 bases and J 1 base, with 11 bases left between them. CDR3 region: CASSPGQLNYGYTF. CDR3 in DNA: TGCGCCAGCAGCCCGGGACAACTTAACTATGGCTACACCTTC. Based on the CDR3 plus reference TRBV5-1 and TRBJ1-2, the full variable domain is KAGVTQTPRYLIKTRGQQVTLSCSPISGHRSVSWYQQTPGQGLQFLFEYFSETQRNKGNFPGRFSGRQFSNSRSEMNVSTLELGDSALYLCASSPGQLNYGYTFGSGTRLTVV.

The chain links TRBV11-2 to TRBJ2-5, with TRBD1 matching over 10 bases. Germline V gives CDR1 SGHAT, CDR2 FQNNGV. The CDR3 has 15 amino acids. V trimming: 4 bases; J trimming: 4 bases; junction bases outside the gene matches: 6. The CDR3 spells CASSSSTGGGETQYF. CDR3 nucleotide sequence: TGTGCCAGCAGCTCATCGACAGGGGGCGGAGAGACCCAGTACTTC. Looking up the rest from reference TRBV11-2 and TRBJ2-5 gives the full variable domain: EAGVAQSPRYKIIEKRQSVAFWCNPISGHATLYWYQQILGQGPKLLIQFQNNGVVDDSQLPKDRFSAERLKGVDSTLKIQPAKLEDSAVYLCASSSSTGGGETQYFGPGTRLLVL.

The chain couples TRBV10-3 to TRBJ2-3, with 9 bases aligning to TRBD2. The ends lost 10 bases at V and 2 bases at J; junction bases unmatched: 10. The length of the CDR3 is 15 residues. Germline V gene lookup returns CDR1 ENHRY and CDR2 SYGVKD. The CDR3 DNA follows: TGTGCCAGTGGAGGGGCGGGGGGGCTCACAGATACGCAGTATTTT. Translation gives CASGGAGGLTDTQYF.

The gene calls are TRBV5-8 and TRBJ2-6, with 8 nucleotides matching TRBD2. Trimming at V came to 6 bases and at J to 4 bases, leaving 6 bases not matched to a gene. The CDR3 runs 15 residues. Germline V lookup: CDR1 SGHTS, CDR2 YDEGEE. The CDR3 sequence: CASTGGGAGANVLTF. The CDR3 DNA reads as TGTGCCAGCACCGGGGGGGGAGCCGGGGCCAACGTCCTGACTTTC.

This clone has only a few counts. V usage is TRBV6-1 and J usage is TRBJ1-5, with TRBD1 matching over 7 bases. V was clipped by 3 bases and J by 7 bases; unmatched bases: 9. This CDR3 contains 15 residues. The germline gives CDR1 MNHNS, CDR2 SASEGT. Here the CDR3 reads CASSDQTGMGQPQHF. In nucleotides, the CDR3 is TGTGCCAGCAGTGATCAGACAGGGATGGGCCAGCCCCAGCATTTT.

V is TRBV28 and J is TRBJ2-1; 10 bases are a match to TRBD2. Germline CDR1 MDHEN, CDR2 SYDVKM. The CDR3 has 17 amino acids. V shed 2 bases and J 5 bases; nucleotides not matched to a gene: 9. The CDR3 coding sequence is TGTGCCAGCAGTTTAACGAAGGGAGCGGGAGGGCACAATGAGCAGTTCTTC. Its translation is CASSLTKGAGGHNEQFF.

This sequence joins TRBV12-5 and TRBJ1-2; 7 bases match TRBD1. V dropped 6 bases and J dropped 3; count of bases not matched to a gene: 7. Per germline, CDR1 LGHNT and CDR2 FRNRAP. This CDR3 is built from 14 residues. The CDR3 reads CASGPRTGYYGYTF. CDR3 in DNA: TGTGCTAGTGGACCCAGGACAGGTTACTATGGCTACACCTTC.

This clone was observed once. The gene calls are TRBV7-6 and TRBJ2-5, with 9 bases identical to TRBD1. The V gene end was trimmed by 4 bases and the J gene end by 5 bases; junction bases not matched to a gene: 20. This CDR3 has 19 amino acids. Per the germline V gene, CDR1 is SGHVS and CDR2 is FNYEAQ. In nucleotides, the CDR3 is TGTGCCAGCAGCTCGCTACAGGACAGGGGAGGGGTCATGTGGGAGACCCAGTACTTC. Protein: CASSSLQDRGGVMWETQYF.

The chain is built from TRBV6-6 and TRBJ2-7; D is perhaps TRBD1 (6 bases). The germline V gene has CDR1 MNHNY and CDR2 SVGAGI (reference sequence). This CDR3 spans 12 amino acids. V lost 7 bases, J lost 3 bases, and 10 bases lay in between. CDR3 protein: CASTPTGYEQYF. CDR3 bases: TGTGCCAGCACCCCGACAGGCTACGAGCAGTACTTC.

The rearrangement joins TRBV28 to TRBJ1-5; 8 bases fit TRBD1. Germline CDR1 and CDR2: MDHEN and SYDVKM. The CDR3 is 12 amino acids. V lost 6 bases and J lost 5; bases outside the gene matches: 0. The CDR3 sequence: CASRTGDQPQHF. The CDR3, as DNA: TGTGCCAGCAGGACAGGGGATCAGCCCCAGCATTTT.

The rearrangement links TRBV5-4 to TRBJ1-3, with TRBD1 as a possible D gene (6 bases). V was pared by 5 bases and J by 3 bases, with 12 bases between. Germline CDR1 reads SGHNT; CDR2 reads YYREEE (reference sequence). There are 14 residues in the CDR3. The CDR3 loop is CASSRAGVGNTIYF. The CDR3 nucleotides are TGTGCCAGCAGTAGGGCAGGGGTTGGAAACACCATATATTTT.

The CDR3 region is CASSSGGWAPLHF. CDR3 DNA: TGTGCCAGCAGTTCAGGGGGGTGGGCACCCCTCCACTTT. The chain recombines TRBV28 with TRBJ1-6, with 7 positions matching TRBD1. V lost 4 bases, J lost 11 bases, and 5 bases stayed unmatched. CDR1 and CDR2 (germline): MDHEN, SYDVKM. CDR3 length equals 13 residues.

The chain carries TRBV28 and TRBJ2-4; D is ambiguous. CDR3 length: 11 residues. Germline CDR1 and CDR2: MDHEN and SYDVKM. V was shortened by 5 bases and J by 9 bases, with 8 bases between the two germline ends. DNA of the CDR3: TGTGCCAGCAGTCCAGCGACCATTCAGTACTTC. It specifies CASSPATIQYF.

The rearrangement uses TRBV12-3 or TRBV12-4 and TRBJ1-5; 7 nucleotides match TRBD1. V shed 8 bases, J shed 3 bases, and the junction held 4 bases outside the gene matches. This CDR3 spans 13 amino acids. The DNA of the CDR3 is TGTGCCAGCTCCGACAGGGTCAATCAGCCCCAGCATTTT. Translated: CASSDRVNQPQHF.

The CDR3 spells CASSKVRSGRATSYEQYF. In DNA form, the CDR3 reads TGTGCCAGCAGCAAAGTTCGGAGCGGGAGGGCAACCTCCTACGAGCAGTACTTC. The rearrangement uses TRBV21-1 and TRBJ2-7; the DNA was not used to check the table's D call, TRBD2. TRBV21-1 is annotated as a pseudogene. CDR3 length: 18 residues.

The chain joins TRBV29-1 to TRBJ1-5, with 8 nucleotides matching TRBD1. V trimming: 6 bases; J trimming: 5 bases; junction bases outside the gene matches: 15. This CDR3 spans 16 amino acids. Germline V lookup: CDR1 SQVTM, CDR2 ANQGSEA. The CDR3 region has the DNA TGCAGCGTGGAAACTCGGACAGGGATGTTTTATCAGCCCCAGCATTTT. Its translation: CSVETRTGMFYQPQHF.

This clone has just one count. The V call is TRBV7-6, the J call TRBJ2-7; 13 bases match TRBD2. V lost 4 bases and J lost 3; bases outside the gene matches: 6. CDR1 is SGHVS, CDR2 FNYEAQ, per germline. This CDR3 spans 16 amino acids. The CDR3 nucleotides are TGTGCCAGCAGCTCCATGACTAGCGGGGGGATCTACGAGCAGTACTTC. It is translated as CASSSMTSGGIYEQYF.

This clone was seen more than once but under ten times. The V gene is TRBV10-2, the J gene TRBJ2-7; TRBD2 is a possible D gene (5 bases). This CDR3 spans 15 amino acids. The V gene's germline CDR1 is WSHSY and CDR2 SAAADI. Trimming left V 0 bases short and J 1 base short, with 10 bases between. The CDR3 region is CASSESGSPSYEQYF. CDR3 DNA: TGCGCCAGCAGTGAGTCGGGGAGCCCTTCCTACGAGCAGTACTTC.

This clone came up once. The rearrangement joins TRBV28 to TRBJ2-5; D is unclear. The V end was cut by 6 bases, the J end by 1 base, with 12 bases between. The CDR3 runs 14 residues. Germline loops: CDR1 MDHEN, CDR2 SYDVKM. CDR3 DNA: TGTGCCAGCAGACCGGGTCAAGCCCAAGAGACCCAGTACTTC. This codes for CASRPGQAQETQYF. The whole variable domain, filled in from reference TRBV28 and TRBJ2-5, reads DVKVTQSSRYLVKRTGEKVFLECVQDMDHENMFWYRQDPGLGLRLIYFSYDVKMKEKGDIPEGYSVSREKKERFSLILESASTNQTSMYLCASRPGQAQETQYFGPGTRLLVL.

In nucleotides, the CDR3 is TGTGCCAGCAGCGTAGTGGAGACCGGGGAGCTGTTTTTT. Amino acids: CASSVVETGELFF. This chain connects TRBV9 to TRBJ2-2, with no clear D. V was shortened by 0 bases and J by 5 bases, with 5 bases between the two germline ends. Germline lookup yields CDR1 SGDLS and CDR2 YYNGEE. This CDR3 has 13 residues.